This T cell receptor beta chain was sequenced during a study of CD8+ T cells in alopecia areata. Study-level information: For the treated group, dosing was oral tofacitinib at 5 to 10 mg twice daily.

Broader study findings: There were many expanded lesional clones persisting in scalp and blood during tofacitinib.

Sample treatment: oral pan-JAK inhibitor, 5-10 mg twice daily. cDNA reverse transcribed from extracted RNA served as the sequencing template. The repertoire was sequenced with immunoSEQ multiplex PCR; TCRdb's copy has only in-frame clones and lacks some. The sample consists of more than 150,000 clones, approximately 51% of them appearing once. Remarks on this clone: Its antigen is unidentified.

Germline V gives CDR1 SEHNR, CDR2 FQNEAQ (reference sequence). The CDR3 covers 15 residues. V dropped 5 bases and J dropped 1 base, with 12 bases sitting between them. The clonotype comes from a human donor with alopecia areata. Sample: CD8+ T cells sorted from blood, taken at week 52, from a patient treated with tofacitinib. This chain uses TRBV7-9 with TRBJ1-3; D remains unclear. CDR3 coding DNA: TGTGCCAGCAGCACCCGCCGGCCTTCTGGAAACACCATATATTTT. Protein sequence: CASSTRRPSGNTIYF.